These 3 T cell receptor beta chains share one sample of origin, sequenced in a study of shared clonotypes between healthy human individuals. The data were produced by immunoSEQ multiplex PCR, yet TCRdb's version contains in-frame clones alone and is incomplete. The sample has under 2,500,000 clones, more than 90% seen once; the top ten hold roughly 0.13%. Material for sequencing was naive CD4+ T cells sorted from blood. Subset noted: CD45RA+ positively selected. These receptors came from a man aged 18 to 35 in good health.

This clone was seen once. The chain combines TRBV30 with TRBJ2-7; possibly TRBD1 or TRBD2 for D (5 bases each). There are 12 residues in the CDR3. V lost 5 bases to trimming and J lost 5 bases, with 13 bases between them. Germline V CDR1 and CDR2: GTSNPN, SVGIG (reference sequence). The CDR3 sequence: CAWGTQGHEQYF. CDR3 bases: TGTGCCTGGGGGACGCAGGGCCACGAGCAGTACTTC.

The chain uses TRBV4-1 and TRBJ2-1, with a possible D match to TRBD2 (6 bases). Trimming shortened V by 8 bases and J by 3 bases, and 14 bases separated the two germline ends. Looked up from germline, CDR1 is MGHRA and CDR2 is YSYEKL. The CDR3 is 14 amino acids. CDR3 amino acids: CASGGTPSYNEQFF. The CDR3 region has the DNA TGCGCCAGCGGCGGGACCCCAAGCTACAATGAGCAGTTCTTC.

The chain recombines TRBV19 with TRBJ2-1; D is unclear. This CDR3 is built from 13 residues. Trimming stripped 6 bases from V and 8 bases from J, with 14 bases between. Per the germline V gene, CDR1 is LNHDA and CDR2 is SQIVND (reference sequence). For the CDR3, the DNA is TGTGCCAGTAGAGACACAAACGGCGATGAGCAGTTCTTC. Residues: CASRDTNGDEQFF.